A selection of T cell receptor beta chains follows, all from one sample in a study of T cells in localized non-small cell lung cancer. Profiling relied on immunoSEQ multiplex PCR, and the TCRdb table lists in-frame clones only, not all of them. The sample shows 15,000 to 20,000 clones, around 83% of them seen only once. Sequenced here: peripheral blood, sampled before any cancer treatment. These TCRs come from a man aged 40 to 69 with stage I lung adenocarcinoma. Each CDR3 is given with its conserved first and last residue. The D gene is left open where the match is weak. Some rows have no size entry. The others give once, few or many, or a class for an expanded clone.

V	J	size	D	DNA	CDR3
TRBV4-3	TRBJ1-2	.	.	TGCGCCAGCAGCCAAGATTATTCTCCCGCGGGCGGCTACACCTTC	CASSQDYSPAGGYTF
TRBV19	TRBJ2-2	.	TRBD2	TGTGCCAGTAGGGCTAGCGGGGGGAACACCGGGGAGCTGTTTTTT	CASRASGGNTGELFF
TRBV19	TRBJ2-1	.	.	TGTGCCAGTACCGGGCGGGCTCACAATAGTGAGCAGTTCTTC	CASTGRAHNSEQFF
TRBV5-6	TRBJ1-2	once	.	TGTGCCAGCAGCTATTACAGGGCGGGAGGTGGCTACACCTTC	CASSYYRAGGGYTF
TRBV5-1	TRBJ1-4	.	TRBD1	TGCGCCAGCAGCGTGGAAGGACAGGGTGTGGGAAAACTGTTTTTT	CASSVEGQGVGKLFF
TRBV9	TRBJ2-2	.	.	TGTGCCAGCAGCGCCGAATCCTACAGGGCCGGGGAGCTGTTTTTT	CASSAESYRAGELFF
TRBV27	TRBJ2-5	once	.	TGTGCCAGCAGTTTCCGGCGGGACGGGACCCAGTACTTC	CASSFRRDGTQYF
TRBV4-1	TRBJ2-2	once	.	TGCGCCAGCGACCTAAGGGTAGCCCACGGGGAGCTGTTTTTT	CASDLRVAHGELFF
TRBV10-3	TRBJ1-2	.	.	TGTGCCATCCGGCCCCAGGGAGACTATGGCTACACCTTC	CAIRPQGDYGYTF
TRBV27	TRBJ2-1	.	.	TGTGCCAGCAGTTTAGGAGCCCACAATGAGCAGTTCTTC	CASSLGAHNEQFF
TRBV7-3	TRBJ2-7	.	.	TGTGCCAGCAGCTTTTTGAGAGACGAGCAGTACTTC	CASSFLRDEQYF
TRBV5-6	TRBJ1-1	.	.	TGTGCCAGCAGCTTTAGGGGGTCGGTTAAGGGAAGGAACACTGAAGCTTTCTTT	CASSFRGSVKGRNTEAFF